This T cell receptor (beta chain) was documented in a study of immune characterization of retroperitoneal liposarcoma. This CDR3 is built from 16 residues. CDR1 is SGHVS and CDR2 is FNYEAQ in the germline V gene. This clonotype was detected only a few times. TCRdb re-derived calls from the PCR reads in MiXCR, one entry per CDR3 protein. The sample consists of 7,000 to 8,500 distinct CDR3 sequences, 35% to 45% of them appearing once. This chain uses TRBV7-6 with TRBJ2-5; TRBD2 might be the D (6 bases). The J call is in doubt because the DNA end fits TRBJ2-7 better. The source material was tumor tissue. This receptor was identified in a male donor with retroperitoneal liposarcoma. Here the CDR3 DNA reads TGTGCCAGCAGCCCAAGACTGGGACTCCACTTATACGAGCAGTACTTC. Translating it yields CASSPRLGLHLYEQYF.